This T cell receptor beta chain was captured in a study of blood T cell repertoires in COVID-19. Study background: The United States, Italy and Spain provided the acute and convalescent COVID-19 samples. PBMCs, B-cell-depleted T cells, or T cells provided the cDNA or gDNA that made up the material.

By share, this clone counts as medium-sized. Original processing notes: Amplifying reference gene primers gave estimates of nucleated cell counts. The repertoire was sequenced with immunoSEQ multiplex PCR; TCRdb's copy has only in-frame clones and lacks some. The D gene and trimming were derived from the DNA, and the V and J assignments and clone size from that table. The sample gives about 190,000 clones, around four fifths of which show up once; 20% is in the top ten. V was cut by 4 bases and J by 6 bases, with 10 bases left in between. Germline CDR1 SGDLS, CDR2 YYNGEE. The CDR3 contains 12 residues.

The sequencing sample was made of peripheral blood. The sequence derives from a human donor in a cohort sampled during active COVID-19. The genes are TRBV9 and TRBJ1-2; no clear D gene. The CDR3 region has the DNA TGTGCCAGCAGCCCTGTATCGGATGGCTACACCTTC. Translation gives CASSPVSDGYTF.